The present T cell receptor beta chain was sequenced within a study of metastatic and nonmetastatic thyroid tumors. At the level of the study: It was across blood and tumor or nodule tissue from malignant and benign thyroid patients that repertoires were compared.

Per the authors' pipeline: A classifier of distant metastasis in papillary thyroid cancer was built from CDR3 differences (across clinicopathological groups). Using MiXCR, TCRdb re-called clones from the PCR reads. The V and J calls were determined by TCRdb, not by the authors. This sample carries about 30,000 clones, 20% to 30% of them seen once, and the ten largest clones take around 2.5%. By share, this clone ranks as medium-sized (0.01 to 0.1%). Its antigen is as yet unknown. The V gene lost 4 bases and the J gene lost 1 base, with 9 bases spanning the gap. The length of the CDR3 is 14 residues. Thyroid surgery took place with no prior treatment in any patient. Study-wide results and limits: Significantly greater TCR beta diversity was reportedly found in malignant thyroid tumors than in benign nodules (in blood and tumor).

This chain uses TRBV12-3 or TRBV12-4 with TRBJ2-3; a weak D match, TRBD2 (6 bases). The sequencing input was blood. This clonotype originated in a female donor with papillary thyroid cancer or a benign thyroid nodule (not recorded which). Some clones in this sample may be carry-over from other donors' samples. CDR3 in amino acids: CASSWWEGTDTQYF. DNA for the CDR3: TGTGCCAGCAGTTGGTGGGAGGGCACAGATACGCAGTATTTT.